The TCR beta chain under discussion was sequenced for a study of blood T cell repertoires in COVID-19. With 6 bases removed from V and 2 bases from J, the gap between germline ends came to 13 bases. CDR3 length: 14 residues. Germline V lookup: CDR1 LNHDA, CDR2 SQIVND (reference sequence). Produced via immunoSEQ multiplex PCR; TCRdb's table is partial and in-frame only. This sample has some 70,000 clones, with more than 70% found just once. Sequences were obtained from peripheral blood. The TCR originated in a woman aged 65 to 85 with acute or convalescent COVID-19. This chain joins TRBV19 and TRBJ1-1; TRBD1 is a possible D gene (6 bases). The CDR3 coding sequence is TGTGCCAGTAGCTCCTCGGGGGGCAACACTGAAGCTTTCTTT. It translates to CASSSSGGNTEAFF. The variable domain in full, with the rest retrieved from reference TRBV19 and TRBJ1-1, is DGGITQSPKYLFRKEGQNVTLSCEQNLNHDAMYWYRQDPGQGLRLIYYSQIVNDFQKGDIAEGYSVSREKKESFPLTVTSAQKNPTAFYLCASSSSGGNTEAFFGQGTRLTVV.